This T cell receptor (beta chain) was observed in a study of CD8 T cells in Susac syndrome. The authors negatively isolated CD8+ and CD4+ T cells and FACS-enriched TEMRA cells. Reverse transcription of roughly 0.45 to 1 ug RNA was performed with random hexamers. In TCRdb, the immunoSEQ multiplex PCR reads were re-called with MiXCR into one record per CDR3 protein. Of approximately 120,000 distinct CDR3 sequences in the sample, approximately 90% were seen once. Trimming stripped 1 base from V and 1 base from J, with 13 bases between. The CDR3 contains 16 residues. CDR1 and CDR2 from the germline V gene are MNHNS and SASEGT.

The chain recombines TRBV6-1 with TRBJ1-1; D is unresolved. The sequence was obtained from a human donor in good health. The specimen was CD8+ T cells from PBMCs. The CDR3 DNA is TGTGCCAGCAGTGAAGGCCCAGCTCTAAAGAACACTGAAGCTTTCTTT. Amino acid sequence: CASSEGPALKNTEAFF.